This T cell receptor (beta chain) was obtained from a study of T cell responses to AZD1222 COVID-19 vaccine. Study details: Second-dose intervals of approximately 4 or approximately 12 weeks were pooled. Study-wide points: Baseline antibody screening turned up just a handful of seropositive AZD1222 recipients. Spike as a whole was targeted by vaccine-associated CD4 TCRs, dominant at 160-218 and 743-854. In all cases, repertoires were sampled only after the peak T cell response.

Trimming left V 7 bases short and J 6 bases short, with 7 bases between. Per germline, CDR1 SNHLY and CDR2 FYNNEI. CDR3 length equals 11 residues. Libraries were prepared by immunoSEQ multiplex PCR; TCRdb keeps only in-frame clonotypes and omits some of them. The top ten hold about 1.7% of the sample, which has about 100,000 clones, 88% seen once. Notes on this clone: Its antigen is undetermined.

Sequencing was performed on peripheral blood, taken on day 0 of AZD1222 vaccination. The chain has TRBV2 and TRBJ2-4; D is unresolved. The source of this sequence is an adult in good health. CDR3 sequence reads: CASKVRNIQYF. CDR3 bases: TGTGCCAGCAAAGTGAGAAACATTCAGTACTTC.